The clone carrying this T cell receptor (beta chain) was seen a few times. The antigen is undetermined. Semi-nested PCR with Nested Universal Primer A followed constant-region reverse priming of full-length variable regions. MiXCR, applied by TCRdb to the 5' RACE reads, yields one record per CDR3 protein. The sample lists about 57,000 distinct CDR3 sequences; about 25% were seen once. Trimming took off 2 bases at V and 4 bases at J, with 6 bases between the two ends. This CDR3 is built from 13 residues. CDR1 is SNHLY and CDR2 is FYNNEI in the germline V gene. The sorted Tregs were CD4+CD25+CD127-/low cells. Study outcomes and limitations: In terms of TCR gene usage, tumor memory CD4+ T cells clustered together with blood and lymph node memory CD4+ cells, as well as with lymph node naive CD4+ cells.

The J gene is TRBJ2-1, the V gene TRBV2; no firm D call. This receptor was obtained from a female donor with breast cancer. The sample taken for sequencing was tumor-infiltrating Tregs sorted from the breast tumor. CDR3 sequence: CASSEIGYNEQFF. For the CDR3, the DNA is TGTGCCAGCAGTGAAATTGGATACAATGAGCAGTTCTTC. Looking up the rest from reference TRBV2 and TRBJ2-1 gives the full variable domain: EPEVTQTPSHQVTQMGQEVILRCVPISNHLYFYWYRQILGQKVEFLVSFYNNEISEKSEIFDDQFSVERPDGSNFTLKIRSTKLEDSAMYFCASSEIGYNEQFFGPGTRLTVL.